This entry lists 31 T cell receptor beta chains sequenced from one sample in a study of cytomegalovirus exposure and HLA in healthy donors. Vbeta (60) and Jbeta (13) primers were used in the PCR. The assay was immunoSEQ multiplex PCR, and TCRdb's table has in-frame clones only and misses some. The sample includes around 150,000 clones, 70% to 80% of them seen just once. Source material: PBMCs. The source of these receptors is a man aged 45-60 years in good health and CMV-seropositive.

CDR3 nucleotides: TGTGCCAGCAGATCGACAGTATACGAGCAGTACTTC. This sequence encodes CASRSTVYEQYF. The rearrangement links TRBV6-6 to TRBJ2-7; D perhaps matches TRBD1 (5 bases). CDR1 MNHNY and CDR2 SVGAGI come from the germline V gene (reference sequence). CDR3 length: 12 amino acids. Deletions cut 6 bases from V and 4 bases from J, with 10 bases between.

The chain combines TRBV5-1 with TRBJ2-3; 10 bases match TRBD2. CDR1 is SGHRS and CDR2 is YFSETQ in the germline V gene. CDR3 length: 16 residues. V shed 2 bases, J shed 2 bases, and the junction held 5 bases outside the gene matches. The CDR3 region is CASSFYGTSATDTQYF. CDR3 nucleotides: TGCGCCAGCAGCTTCTATGGGACTAGCGCCACAGATACGCAGTATTTT. The full variable domain, rest sourced from reference TRBV5-1 and TRBJ2-3, is KAGVTQTPRYLIKTRGQQVTLSCSPISGHRSVSWYQQTPGQGLQFLFEYFSETQRNKGNFPGRFSGRQFSNSRSEMNVSTLELGDSALYLCASSFYGTSATDTQYFGPGTRLTVL.

The chain has TRBV25-1 and TRBJ2-7; D is unresolved. Trimming left V 1 base short and J 4 bases short, with 5 bases between. Germline-derived CDR1 and CDR2 are MGHDK and SYGVNS. This CDR3 has 12 amino acids. This CDR3 reads CASSESTYEQYF. The CDR3 region has the DNA TGTGCCAGCAGTGAATCCACTTACGAGCAGTACTTC.

As concerns this clone: Other DNA variants within this sample encode the same CDR3. The rearrangement uses TRBV6-1 and TRBJ2-7, with 9 bases aligning to TRBD1. Germline V CDR1 and CDR2: MNHNS, SASEGT. With V trimmed by 0 bases and J by 1 base, 7 bases remained unmatched. The CDR3 has 17 residues. The CDR3 loop is CASSEALPGTGSYEQYF. Written as DNA, the CDR3 is TGTGCCAGCAGTGAAGCGCTTCCCGGGACAGGGTCCTACGAGCAGTACTTC.

The sample holds a few counts of this clone. The chain links TRBV7-2 to TRBJ2-3; possibly TRBD1 for D (6 bases). The CDR3 is 15 residues long. Trimming removed 4 bases at V and 1 base at J, with 12 bases between. The V gene's germline CDR1 is SGHTA and CDR2 FQGNSA. CDR3 bases: TGTGCCAGCAGCTCGTACAGGGTCGGCACAGATACGCAGTATTTT. Encoded protein: CASSSYRVGTDTQYF.

The chain employs TRBV11-1 and TRBJ2-2; TRBD1 matches 7 bases. Per the germline V gene, CDR1 is SGHAT and CDR2 is FQDESV (reference sequence). The junction had 1 base not matched to a gene; V was cut back by 2 bases and J by 1 base. The CDR3 sequence is 15 residues long. For the CDR3, the DNA is TGTGCCAGCAGCTTAAGGACAGGGAACACCGGGGAGCTGTTTTTT. Translated: CASSLRTGNTGELFF. Together with reference TRBV11-1 and TRBJ2-2, the CDR3 gives the full variable domain: EAEVAQSPRYKITEKSQAVAFWCDPISGHATLYWYRQILGQGPELLVQFQDESVVDDSQLPKDRFSAERLKGVDSTLKIQPAELGDSAMYLCASSLRTGNTGELFFGEGSRLTVL.

The rearrangement joins TRBV15 to TRBJ2-4; D might be TRBD1 (5 bases). This CDR3 has 16 residues. Trimming removed 0 bases at V and 9 bases at J, with 18 bases between. Per the germline V gene, CDR1 is LNHNV and CDR2 is YYDKDF (reference sequence). CDR3 DNA sequence: TGTGCCACCAGCAGAGACGGACACGGCTTTATGGGCATTCAGTACTTC. Residues: CATSRDGHGFMGIQYF.

This rearrangement joins TRBV5-3 to TRBJ2-6; D perhaps matches TRBD1 (5 bases). TRBV5-3 is placed among ORFs of uncertain function. The CDR3 runs 16 residues. V lost 4 bases, J lost 0 bases, and 11 bases lay in between. CDR3 loop: CARSLGATSGANVLTF. The CDR3 nucleotides read TGTGCCAGAAGCCTTGGGGCGACCTCTGGGGCCAACGTCCTGACTTTC.

This chain joins TRBV7-8 and TRBJ2-1, with D hard to call. Per the germline V gene, CDR1 is SGHVS and CDR2 is FQNEAQ. The CDR3 extends over 16 amino acids. Trimming stripped 5 bases from V and 3 bases from J, with 17 bases between. The CDR3, as DNA: TGTGCCAGCAGCCAATCATGGAGAGTCGGCTACAATGAGCAGTTCTTC. Residues: CASSQSWRVGYNEQFF.

This clone has at least ten counts. The V gene is TRBV7-8, the J gene TRBJ2-7; D gene unclear. The germline V gene encodes CDR1 SGHVS and CDR2 FQNEAQ. The CDR3 is 15 amino acids. V was trimmed by 1 base and J by 4 bases, leaving 14 bases between them. CDR3 sequence reads: CASSLVPGLVYEQYF. In nucleotides, the CDR3 is TGTGCCAGCAGCTTAGTCCCGGGTCTGGTGTACGAGCAGTACTTC.

The genes are TRBV2 and TRBJ2-1; 11 positions agree with TRBD1. The germline V gene has CDR1 SNHLY and CDR2 FYNNEI. This CDR3 region has 18 residues. Losses at the gene ends were 4 bases for V and 6 bases for J; bases not matched to a gene: 14. CDR3 protein: CASSAGDRGWGEGNEQFF. For the CDR3, the DNA is TGTGCCAGCAGTGCTGGGGACAGGGGGTGGGGGGAAGGCAATGAGCAGTTCTTC.

A few counts support this clone. V gene TRBV18 combines with J gene TRBJ2-3; D uncertain. The germline V gene has CDR1 KGHSH and CDR2 LQKENI. The germline V and J ends were trimmed by 5 bases and 2 bases, with 14 bases remaining between them. The length of the CDR3 is 15 residues. DNA for the CDR3: TGTGCCAGCTCATTTCAAGCTACCTACACAGATACGCAGTATTTT. Its protein is CASSFQATYTDTQYF.

For this clone: Its ends do not fully match the called genes, so a read error is possible. J is TRBJ2-2 and V is TRBV4-1; 8 bases are shared with TRBD1. Germline V gene lookup returns CDR1 MGHRA and CDR2 YSYEKL. This CDR3 is built from 17 residues. CDR3 in DNA: TGCGCCAGCAGTCAAGGGCTCAGGGGGCTGAACACCGGGGAGCTGTTTTTT. This encodes CASSQGLRGLNTGELFF.

The CDR3 is CASTGLATTQETQYF. The CDR3 DNA sequence: TGTGCCAGCACCGGACTAGCGACAACCCAAGAGACCCAGTACTTC. The V gene is TRBV2, the J gene TRBJ2-5, with 9 bases identical to TRBD2. CDR3 length: 15 residues. V dropped 7 bases and J dropped 1; count of bases not matched to a gene: 7. Germline lookup yields CDR1 SNHLY and CDR2 FYNNEI.

The chain has TRBV11-3 and TRBJ2-1, with a tentative D call TRBD2 (5 bases). This CDR3 comprises 13 residues. V lost 3 bases, J lost 5 bases, and 8 bases lay in between. Germline V gene lookup returns CDR1 SGHNT and CDR2 YENEEA. In nucleotides, the CDR3 is TGTGCCAGCAGCTTGACGGAGGACAATGAGCAGTTCTTC. This translates into CASSLTEDNEQFF.

The chain is built from TRBV5-1 and TRBJ1-5, with no clear D. V was pared by 1 base and J by 5 bases, with 7 bases between. Germline CDR1 reads SGHRS; CDR2 reads YFSETQ. This CDR3 comprises 13 residues. For the CDR3, the DNA is TGCGCCAGCAGCTTGATGGGAGATCAGCCCCAGCATTTT. Its translation: CASSLMGDQPQHF.

This clone has only a few counts. The junction differs from germline at one of its ends, possibly a read error. The V call is TRBV7-7, the J call TRBJ2-5, with TRBD1 matching 9 bases. Germline V gene sequence: CDR1 SSHAT, CDR2 FNYEAQ (reference sequence). The CDR3 has 15 residues. CDR3 region: CASSQTGGRQETQYF. CDR3 nucleotides: TGTGCTAGCAGCCAAACAGGGGGCCGACAAGAGACCCAGTACTTC.

The CDR3 region has the DNA TGTGCCGGACTCCACCCAGGGGGCGATCCCTACACTGAAGCTTTCTTT. Translating gives CAGLHPGGDPYTEAFF. This rearrangement joins TRBV7-9 to TRBJ1-1; TRBD1 agrees at 8 bases. The germline V gene has CDR1 SEHNR and CDR2 FQNEAQ (reference sequence). J lost 3 bases, V lost 11 bases, and 17 bases had no gene match. CDR3 length: 16 residues.

This chain joins TRBV25-1 and TRBJ1-5; 8 nucleotides agree with TRBD1. This CDR3 contains 12 residues. The J segment lost 7 bases and the V segment lost 6 bases, leaving 2 bases of the junction unmatched. The germline V gene encodes CDR1 MGHDK and CDR2 SYGVNS. This chain's CDR3 is CASSTGGQPQHF. In DNA, the CDR3 is TGTGCCAGCAGCACAGGGGGACAGCCCCAGCATTTT.

The chain recombines TRBV9 with TRBJ2-4, with 11 bases lining up with TRBD1. CDR1 and CDR2 from the germline V gene are SGDLS and YYNGEE. J lost 10 bases, V lost 4 bases, and 19 bases had no gene match. There are 18 residues in the CDR3. CDR3 sequence: CASSPRPPGTGGSWIQYF. Written as DNA, the CDR3 is TGTGCCAGCAGCCCCCGTCCCCCCGGGACAGGGGGTTCTTGGATTCAGTACTTC.

With regard to this clone: The same CDR3 is also encoded by other DNA sequences in this sample. This chain links TRBV7-2 with TRBJ2-7, with D possibly being TRBD1 (6 bases). Germline loops: CDR1 SGHTA, CDR2 FQGNSA. There are 15 residues in the CDR3. The V end was cut by 1 base, the J end by 2 bases, with 12 bases between. The CDR3 loop is CASSLVGAIAYEQYF. CDR3 bases: TGTGCCAGCAGCTTAGTGGGGGCGATAGCCTACGAGCAGTACTTC.

The chain recombines TRBV27 with TRBJ1-4; 7 bases fit TRBD1. Germline V lookup: CDR1 MNHEY, CDR2 SMNVEV (reference sequence). This CDR3 has 16 residues. J was trimmed by 4 bases and V by 1 base; bases with no gene match: 6. The CDR3 sequence is CASSLLGQGDNEKLFF. The CDR3 DNA reads TGTGCCAGCAGTTTATTGGGGCAGGGGGATAATGAAAAACTGTTTTTT.

This clone occurred a few times. The V gene is TRBV5-4, the J gene TRBJ1-4; 9 bases are shared with TRBD1. The germline V gene has CDR1 SGHNT and CDR2 YYREEE (reference sequence). The junction had 8 bases not matched to a gene; V was cut back by 4 bases and J by 7 bases. The length of the CDR3 is 15 residues. The CDR3 bases are TGTGCCAGCAGCCCTAGAGGACAGGGGCTTGAAAAACTGTTTTTT. Its translation: CASSPRGQGLEKLFF.

The chain joins TRBV19 to TRBJ1-2; tentatively, D is TRBD1 (6 bases). The CDR3 sequence is 12 residues long. Trimming took off 8 bases at V and 3 bases at J, with 10 bases between the two ends. Looked up from germline, CDR1 is LNHDA and CDR2 is SQIVND (reference sequence). The CDR3 loop is CASRTAYYGYTF. The CDR3 coding sequence is TGTGCCAGTCGGACAGCCTACTATGGCTACACCTTC.

The chain is built from TRBV6-1 and TRBJ2-4; 10 nucleotides line up with TRBD1. This CDR3 is 18 amino acids long. After removal of 3 bases from V and 0 bases from J, the junction contained 8 bases not matched to a gene. Germline V lookup: CDR1 MNHNS, CDR2 SASEGT. The CDR3 here is CASSDAGTGALAKNIQYF. CDR3 nucleotide sequence: TGTGCCAGCAGTGACGCCGGGACAGGGGCGCTAGCCAAAAACATTCAGTACTTC.

The rearrangement uses TRBV10-3 and TRBJ2-3, with TRBD2 identical over 8 bases. Germline loops: CDR1 ENHRY, CDR2 SYGVKD. The length of the CDR3 is 15 residues. V lost 5 bases and J lost 0; bases outside the gene matches: 4. Written as DNA, the CDR3 is TGTGCCATCAGTAACCCTAGCGGGAGCACAGATACGCAGTATTTT. Translation gives CAISNPSGSTDTQYF.

The chain links TRBV27 to TRBJ1-2, with D maybe TRBD1 (6 bases). Germline V gene data show CDR1 as MNHEY and CDR2 as SMNVEV (reference sequence). V lost 2 bases, J lost 7 bases, and 14 bases lay in between. The CDR3 runs 14 residues. The CDR3 nucleotides read TGTGCCAGCAGTTTAAGCAGAGCGACAGGTGGCTACACCTTC. This encodes CASSLSRATGGYTF.

This clone was observed a few times. V is TRBV27 and J is TRBJ2-1; possibly TRBD1 for D (6 bases). The germline V and J ends were trimmed by 8 bases and 1 base, with 6 bases remaining between them. Per the germline V gene, CDR1 is MNHEY and CDR2 is SMNVEV (reference sequence). The CDR3 loop spans 12 amino acids. Here the CDR3 reads CASGQSYNEQFF. The CDR3 region has the DNA TGTGCCAGCGGACAGTCCTACAATGAGCAGTTCTTC.

This chain connects TRBV29-1 to TRBJ2-7; 12 bases are shared with TRBD2. Germline V gene sequence: CDR1 SQVTM, CDR2 ANQGSEA. With 4 bases clipped from V and 5 bases from J, the junction kept 6 bases outside the gene matches. This CDR3 comprises 14 residues. The CDR3 is CSVVPSGRANEQYF. In DNA, the CDR3 is TGCAGCGTTGTCCCTAGCGGGAGGGCTAACGAGCAGTACTTC.

The chain has TRBV5-4 and TRBJ1-4, with 7 bases matching TRBD1. Looked up from germline, CDR1 is SGHNT and CDR2 is YYREEE (reference sequence). The ends lost 1 base at V and 7 bases at J; junction bases unmatched: 1. This CDR3 is 13 amino acids long. The CDR3 DNA is TGTGCCAGCAGCTTGAAGGGGGCTGAAAAACTGTTTTTT. Protein product: CASSLKGAEKLFF. Using reference TRBV5-4 and TRBJ1-4 for the parts outside the CDR3, the full variable domain is ETGVTQSPTHLIKTRGQQVTLRCSSQSGHNTVSWYQQALGQGPQFIFQYYREEENGRGNFPPRFSGLQFPNYSSELNVNALELDDSALYLCASSLKGAEKLFFGSGTQLSVL.

The V and J genes are TRBV28 and TRBJ2-3; tentatively, D is TRBD1 (5 bases). Looked up from germline, CDR1 is MDHEN and CDR2 is SYDVKM. The CDR3 runs 14 residues. V was clipped by 3 bases and J by 7 bases, with 14 bases between them. CDR3 sequence: CASSFIQAQNTQYF. The CDR3 DNA is TGTGCCAGCAGTTTTATACAGGCTCAGAATACGCAGTATTTT.